This record looks at one TCR beta chain sequence and its context. In the study's own analysis: Reference gene primer amplification yielded estimated nucleated cell counts. Sequencing used immunoSEQ multiplex PCR; TCRdb keeps in-frame clones, though not all of them. V and J calls and clone size are as listed in that table; D and trimming were resolved from the DNA. Of 110,000 to 150,000 clones in the sample, under 80% were seen once. The data are from a study of blood T cell repertoires in COVID-19. Study at large: The study drew acute and convalescent COVID-19 samples from the United States, Italy and Spain. Sample material is recorded as cDNA or gDNA derived from T cells, B-cell-depleted T cells, or PBMCs.

This receptor was obtained from a man in his 60s with acute or convalescent COVID-19. Sequenced input: peripheral blood.

CDR3 loop: CASTQESTTYNEQFF. CDR3 sequence (DNA): TGTGCCAGCACCCAGGAATCGACAACCTACAATGAGCAGTTCTTC. The chain uses TRBV2 and TRBJ2-1; D uncertain. V was trimmed by 7 bases and J by 2 bases, leaving 15 bases between them. The germline gives CDR1 SNHLY, CDR2 FYNNEI. This CDR3 contains 15 residues. Using reference TRBV2 and TRBJ2-1 for the parts outside the CDR3, the full variable domain is EPEVTQTPSHQVTQMGQEVILRCVPISNHLYFYWYRQILGQKVEFLVSFYNNEISEKSEIFDDQFSVERPDGSNFTLKIRSTKLEDSAMYFCASTQESTTYNEQFFGPGTRLTVL.